The TCR beta chain under discussion was sequenced for a study of response to subunit inactivated influenza vaccine. Study findings and constraints: The authors offered the suggestion that each seasonal influenza vaccination recruits few new T cells.

Each CDR3 protein is one row after TCRdb ran MiXCR on the RT-PCR reads. The sample carries some 640,000 distinct CDR3 sequences, approximately 14% recorded once. J was trimmed by 4 bases and V by 10 bases; bases with no gene match: 12. Germline assignment: CDR1 MDHEN and CDR2 SYDVKM. This CDR3 region has 15 residues. There are a few counts of this clonotype. Its target is not known. The material was PBMCs from blood, obtained less than 15 days before vaccination. The TCR comes from a man aged 50 to 60 who received an inactivated influenza vaccine. V is TRBV28 and J is TRBJ2-2; 7 bases are shared with TRBD2. CDR3 DNA: TGTGCCATCGATAGCGGGCGACCCGGCACCGGGGAGCTGTTTTTT. Protein sequence: CAIDSGRPGTGELFF.